Given below is one TCR beta chain in context. This CDR3 is built from 17 residues. Germline V gives CDR1 MGHRA, CDR2 YSYEKL. V was pared by 0 bases and J by 7 bases, with 18 bases between. The data were taken from a study of blood T cell repertoires in COVID-19. Looking at the study overall: Acute-phase and convalescent COVID-19 samples originated in the United States, Italy and Spain. Sources were T cells, B-cell-depleted T cells, or PBMCs; the material itself was cDNA or gDNA.

In the original processing: Using reference gene primer amplification, nucleated cell counts were estimated. Libraries were prepared by immunoSEQ multiplex PCR; TCRdb keeps only in-frame clonotypes and omits some of them. The V and J calls and clone size are taken from that table; D and trimming were inferred from the DNA. The sample records about 78,000 clones, 90% being singletons. The chain couples TRBV4-1 to TRBJ1-4; D call uncertain. Specimen: peripheral blood. The source is a woman aged 80 or over with acute or convalescent COVID-19. The CDR3 here is CASSQESSGGYGEKLFF. In nucleotides, the CDR3 is TGCGCCAGCAGCCAAGAGAGTTCGGGAGGGTACGGTGAAAAACTGTTTTTT.